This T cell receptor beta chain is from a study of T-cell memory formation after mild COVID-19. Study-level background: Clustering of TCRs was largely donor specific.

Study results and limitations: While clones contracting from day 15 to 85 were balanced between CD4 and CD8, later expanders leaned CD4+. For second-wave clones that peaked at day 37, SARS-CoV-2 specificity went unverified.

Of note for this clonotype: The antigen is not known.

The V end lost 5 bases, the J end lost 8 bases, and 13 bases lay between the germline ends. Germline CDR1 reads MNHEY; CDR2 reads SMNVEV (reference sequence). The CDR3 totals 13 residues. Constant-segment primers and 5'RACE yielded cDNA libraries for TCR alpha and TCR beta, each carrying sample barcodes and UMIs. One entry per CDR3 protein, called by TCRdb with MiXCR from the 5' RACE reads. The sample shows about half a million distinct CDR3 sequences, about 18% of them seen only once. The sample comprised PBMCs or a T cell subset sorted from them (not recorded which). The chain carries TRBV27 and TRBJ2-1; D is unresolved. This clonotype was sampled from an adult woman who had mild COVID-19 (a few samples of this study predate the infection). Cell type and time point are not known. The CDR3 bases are TGTGCCAGCAGTCCCCACGGTGGCCATGAGCAGTTCTTC. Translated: CASSPHGGHEQFF.